This note documents a single T cell receptor (beta chain) sequence. The data were obtained in a study of T cell changes during pregnancy in multiple sclerosis. Measured with immunoSEQ multiplex PCR; TCRdb has only the in-frame clones, and not every one. The profile shows about 75,000 clones, about 90% of them singletons. In germline, CDR1 is PRHDT, CDR2 FYEKMQ (reference sequence). The CDR3 is made up of 12 amino acids. With V trimmed by 5 bases and J by 6 bases, 2 bases remained unmatched. The sample consisted of peripheral blood, taken in the first trimester of pregnancy. This clonotype was obtained from a female donor in good health, enrolled as a control in a pregnancy study. V is TRBV13 and J is TRBJ1-1; 8 bases map to TRBD1. The CDR3 reads CASSRQGPEAFF. DNA for the CDR3: TGTGCCAGCAGCCGACAGGGGCCTGAAGCTTTCTTT.